Following are 27 T cell receptor beta chains from one sample sequenced in a study of technical replicates of blood from several donors. TCRdb's table, derived via immunoSEQ multiplex PCR, lists solely in-frame clones and lacks some. The sample yields some 62,000 clones, about 89% seen once. The specimen was PBMCs. The receptors originated from a human donor in good health. Some clones in this sample may be carry-over from other donors' samples.

The chain couples TRBV18 to TRBJ2-7; 7 bases line up with TRBD2. The CDR3 covers 12 residues. Looked up from germline, CDR1 is KGHSH and CDR2 is LQKENI. The J segment lost 5 bases and the V segment lost 8 bases, leaving 6 bases of the junction unmatched. The CDR3 sequence is CASQGLIDEQYF. The CDR3 nucleotides are TGTGCCAGCCAGGGACTAATCGACGAGCAGTACTTC.

The chain employs TRBV9 and TRBJ2-7, with 13 bases identical to TRBD2. This CDR3 comprises 14 residues. CDR1 and CDR2 from the germline V gene are SGDLS and YYNGEE. V was clipped by 4 bases and J by 6 bases; unmatched bases: 4. This chain's CDR3 is CASSPTSGRLEQYF. The DNA for the CDR3 is TGTGCCAGCAGCCCGACTAGCGGGAGGCTCGAGCAGTACTTC.

This clone was picked up a small number of times. This chain joins TRBV19 and TRBJ1-2, with D perhaps TRBD1 (6 bases). V dropped 5 bases and J dropped 2 bases, with 21 bases sitting between them. Germline CDR1 and CDR2: LNHDA and SQIVND (reference sequence). The CDR3 has 17 amino acids. The CDR3 protein is CASSSPPGTRLNYGYTF. The DNA for the CDR3 is TGTGCCAGTAGTTCACCCCCCGGGACACGATTAAACTATGGCTACACCTTC.

The J gene is TRBJ2-2, the V gene TRBV19; 7 bases line up with TRBD2. Trimming removed 2 bases from V and 0 bases from J; junction bases left unmatched: 0. The germline CDR1 and CDR2 sequences are LNHDA and SQIVND (reference sequence). The length of the CDR3 is 15 residues. CDR3 amino acids: CASSILAANTGELFF. The CDR3 DNA is TGTGCCAGTAGTATACTAGCGGCGAACACCGGGGAGCTGTTTTTT. Full variable domain (outside the CDR3, taken from reference TRBV19 and TRBJ2-2): DGGITQSPKYLFRKEGQNVTLSCEQNLNHDAMYWYRQDPGQGLRLIYYSQIVNDFQKGDIAEGYSVSREKKESFPLTVTSAQKNPTAFYLCASSILAANTGELFFGEGSRLTVL.

The genes are TRBV15 and TRBJ1-2; a weak D match, TRBD1 (5 bases). This CDR3 has 15 amino acids. Germline V gene sequence: CDR1 LNHNV, CDR2 YYDKDF (reference sequence). The V end lost 1 base, the J end lost 4 bases, and 13 bases lay between the germline ends. This CDR3 is CATSRAGMGGYGYTF. The DNA of the CDR3 is TGTGCCACCAGCAGAGCTGGGATGGGGGGCTATGGCTACACCTTC.

The V and J genes are TRBV4-3 and TRBJ2-1; TRBD2 aligns across 10 bases. This CDR3 contains 15 residues. V shed 0 bases and J 7 bases; nucleotides not matched to a gene: 3. Germline CDR1 reads LGHNA; CDR2 reads YSLEER. The CDR3 DNA is TGCGCCAGCAGCCAAGATCAACTAGCGGGAAATGAGCAGTTCTTC. Its translation is CASSQDQLAGNEQFF.

In this sample, this clone turned up a few times. The chain is built from TRBV2 and TRBJ2-7; 8 bases fit TRBD2. This CDR3 region has 14 residues. V shed 6 bases and J 5 bases; nucleotides not matched to a gene: 9. Germline V gives CDR1 SNHLY, CDR2 FYNNEI. CDR3 sequence: CASRPTSARDEQYF. CDR3 nucleotides: TGTGCCAGCAGGCCGACTAGCGCGAGGGACGAGCAGTACTTC.

The V gene is TRBV5-1, the J gene TRBJ2-5; 9 bases match TRBD1. CDR1 is SGHRS, CDR2 YFSETQ, per germline. The CDR3 covers 15 residues. Unmatched junction bases numbered 10, after V lost 5 bases and J lost 5 bases. CDR3 in DNA: TGCGCCAGCAGGGGGGGGACAGGGAGGAAGGAGACCCAGTACTTC. Protein product: CASRGGTGRKETQYF. The full variable domain, completed using reference TRBV5-1 and TRBJ2-5, is KAGVTQTPRYLIKTRGQQVTLSCSPISGHRSVSWYQQTPGQGLQFLFEYFSETQRNKGNFPGRFSGRQFSNSRSEMNVSTLELGDSALYLCASRGGTGRKETQYFGPGTRLLVL.

The CDR3 here is CASSIPYRGLETQYF. The CDR3 DNA follows: TGTGCCAGTAGTATACCCTACAGGGGGCTGGAGACCCAGTACTTC. The chain employs TRBV19 and TRBJ2-5; TRBD1 matches at 9 bases. The germline V gene encodes CDR1 LNHDA and CDR2 SQIVND (reference sequence). Germline trimming cut 2 bases from V and 5 bases from J; bases unmatched to any gene: 6. The CDR3 contains 15 residues.

The chain links TRBV5-6 to TRBJ1-1, with 9 nucleotides matching TRBD1. Germline lookup yields CDR1 SGHDT and CDR2 YYEEEE. This CDR3 region has 15 residues. Germline trimming cut 3 bases from V and 1 base from J; bases unmatched to any gene: 4. For the CDR3, the DNA is TGTGCCAGCAGCTACAGGGGGCTTGGGAACACTGAAGCTTTCTTT. It encodes CASSYRGLGNTEAFF.

The chain couples TRBV27 to TRBJ1-6; D is unclear. Germline-derived CDR1 and CDR2 are MNHEY and SMNVEV (reference sequence). V dropped 2 bases and J dropped 9 bases, with 11 bases sitting between them. The CDR3 spans 14 residues. For the CDR3, the DNA is TGTGCCAGCAGTTTAACGAGGGCAGGTTCACCCCTCCACTTT. It translates to CASSLTRAGSPLHF.

J is TRBJ1-4 and V is TRBV2, with 10 bases lining up with TRBD1. The CDR3 sequence is 15 residues long. Germline lookup yields CDR1 SNHLY and CDR2 FYNNEI. The J segment lost 5 bases and the V segment lost 6 bases, leaving 6 bases of the junction unmatched. The CDR3 spells CASRPGDRGNEKLFF. The CDR3 DNA reads as TGTGCCAGCAGGCCCGGGGACAGGGGAAATGAAAAACTGTTTTTT.

The count of this clone is one. This sequence joins TRBV2 and TRBJ2-1, with TRBD1 matching 9 bases. CDR3 size: 15 residues. Germline V gene sequence: CDR1 SNHLY, CDR2 FYNNEI. V dropped 10 bases and J dropped 7; count of bases not matched to a gene: 14. Here the CDR3 reads CATSPPGQGGNEQFF. CDR3 coding DNA: TGTGCCACCTCACCACCGGGACAGGGTGGTAATGAGCAGTTCTTC.

The chain employs TRBV5-1 and TRBJ2-5; D not certain. The CDR3 runs 11 residues. V lost 3 bases, J lost 2 bases, and 2 bases lay in between. Germline V lookup: CDR1 SGHRS, CDR2 YFSETQ. CDR3 in DNA: TGCGCCAGCAGCTCTCAAGAGACCCAGTACTTC. Amino acids: CASSSQETQYF.

This chain links TRBV10-3 with TRBJ2-2; 11 bases align to TRBD2. The CDR3 is 17 residues long. Unmatched junction bases numbered 11, after V lost 10 bases and J lost 1 base. Germline V gene sequence: CDR1 ENHRY, CDR2 SYGVKD. The CDR3 nucleotides read TGTGCCACCCGTACGAGACTAGCGGGATGGAACACCGGGGAGCTGTTTTTT. It translates to CATRTRLAGWNTGELFF.

The rearrangement uses TRBV6-6 and TRBJ1-2, with D maybe TRBD1 (6 bases). Trimming removed 6 bases from V and 8 bases from J, with 16 bases in between. CDR1 and CDR2 (germline): MNHNY, SVGAGI (reference sequence). There are 13 residues in the CDR3. CDR3: CASSNRDLRGYTF. CDR3 in DNA: TGTGCCAGCAGCAACAGGGACCTGAGGGGCTACACCTTC.

The chain links TRBV6-5 to TRBJ1-4; maybe TRBD1 (6 bases). Germline CDR1 and CDR2: MNHEY and SVGAGI. The CDR3 is 15 amino acids. V was clipped by 5 bases and J by 4 bases, with 14 bases between them. CDR3 DNA sequence: TGTGCCAGCAGTCCAACGGACAGTCGTAATGAAAAACTGTTTTTT. Translation gives CASSPTDSRNEKLFF.

In this sample, this clone turned up a few times. The chain carries TRBV27 and TRBJ1-2; possibly TRBD1 for D (6 bases). CDR3 length equals 12 residues. The ends were cut back, 10 bases at V and 4 bases at J, with 13 bases in the middle. The germline V gene has CDR1 MNHEY and CDR2 SMNVEV (reference sequence). This CDR3 is CATRGDFYGYTF. The DNA for the CDR3 is TGTGCCACCAGGGGAGACTTCTATGGCTACACCTTC.

In DNA, the CDR3 is TGCGCCAGCAGCTTGAGCGGGGGTAGCACAGATACGCAGTATTTT. Protein: CASSLSGGSTDTQYF. This sequence joins TRBV5-1 and TRBJ2-3; TRBD2 matches 8 bases. Germline V gives CDR1 SGHRS, CDR2 YFSETQ. The trim removed 1 base at V and 0 bases at J, leaving 1 base unmatched. This CDR3 has 15 residues.

This clone occurred once. The chain carries TRBV6-5 and TRBJ1-2; possibly TRBD1 for D (5 bases). The ends were cut back, 6 bases at V and 4 bases at J, with 12 bases in the middle. Germline values: CDR1 MNHEY, CDR2 SVGAGI. The CDR3 covers 13 residues. The CDR3 spells CASSPRQTYGYTF. Here the CDR3 DNA reads TGTGCCAGCAGCCCTAGACAGACCTATGGCTACACCTTC.

The J gene is TRBJ2-2, the V gene TRBV5-6, with D maybe TRBD2 (5 bases). The CDR3 runs 15 residues. V dropped 3 bases and J dropped 8 bases, with 17 bases sitting between them. Germline CDR1 is SGHDT and CDR2 is YYEEEE. The chain's CDR3 is CASSWRRPSGGELFF. The CDR3, as DNA: TGTGCCAGCAGCTGGAGGCGGCCAAGCGGTGGGGAGCTGTTTTTT.

The chain joins TRBV9 to TRBJ1-2; 7 nucleotides agree with TRBD1. Germline CDR1 SGDLS, CDR2 YYNGEE. This CDR3 spans 13 amino acids. The J segment lost 2 bases and the V segment lost 4 bases, leaving 2 bases of the junction unmatched. The CDR3 loop reads CASSRQGNYGYTF. The CDR3 DNA is TGTGCCAGCAGCCGACAGGGAAACTATGGCTACACCTTC.

This rearrangement joins TRBV6-6 to TRBJ1-5, with D possibly being TRBD1 (6 bases). The CDR3 length is 14 residues. Trimming took off 2 bases at V and 2 bases at J, with 7 bases between the two ends. Germline V lookup: CDR1 MNHNY, CDR2 SVGAGI (reference sequence). Here the CDR3 reads CASSYHRGNQPQHF. In nucleotides, the CDR3 is TGTGCCAGCAGTTACCACAGGGGCAATCAGCCCCAGCATTTT.

This chain links TRBV5-8 with TRBJ1-6, with D possibly matching TRBD1 (5 bases). V dropped 0 bases and J dropped 7 bases, with 14 bases sitting between them. This CDR3 spans 16 amino acids. Germline values: CDR1 SGHTS, CDR2 YDEGEE. The CDR3 here is CASSLERGLGNSPLHF. DNA of the CDR3: TGTGCCAGCAGCTTGGAACGGGGGTTGGGAAATTCACCCCTCCACTTT.

DNA for the CDR3: TGTGCCACCAAACAGGGGGCCCGTGAGACCCAGTACTTC. Translation: CATKQGARETQYF. J is TRBJ2-5 and V is TRBV6-1, with TRBD1 matching 9 bases. J lost 5 bases, V lost 10 bases, and 8 bases had no gene match. The CDR3 covers 13 residues. CDR1 MNHNS and CDR2 SASEGT come from the germline V gene.

The chain employs TRBV5-1 and TRBJ2-3; D possibly corresponds to TRBD2 (6 bases). V lost 6 bases to trimming and J lost 2 bases, with 13 bases between them. Per the germline V gene, CDR1 is SGHRS and CDR2 is YFSETQ. This CDR3 comprises 14 residues. Written as DNA, the CDR3 is TGCGCCAGCAAGCTAGCGAGATCCACAGATACGCAGTATTTT. It codes for CASKLARSTDTQYF.

The J gene is TRBJ1-4, the V gene TRBV4-1; TRBD1 matches 8 bases. Germline V CDR1 and CDR2: MGHRA, YSYEKL. V shed 1 base, J shed 8 bases, and the junction held 6 bases outside the gene matches. This CDR3 comprises 15 residues. The CDR3 loop reads CASSQGTGRREKLFF. The DNA of the CDR3 is TGCGCCAGCAGCCAAGGGACAGGGAGAAGAGAAAAACTGTTTTTT.